This TCR beta chain appears in the sequencing data of a study of tumor and adjacent non-tumor tissue in lung cancer. CDR3 length: 15 residues. The V and J ends lost 8 bases and 4 bases, in that order; junction bases with no gene match: 10. CDR1 is MNHNY and CDR2 is SVGAGI in the germline V gene (reference sequence). This sample's RNA came from whole unsorted tissue. This non-tumor lung sample came from over 3 cm beyond the tumor edge. TCRbeta libraries were built with three rounds of nested PCR, modified from ARM-PCR. MiXCR, applied by TCRdb to the multiplex PCR reads, yields one record per CDR3 protein. The sample has 94,000 or so distinct CDR3 sequences, around 76% seen once; the top ten hold roughly 22%. Many counts were recorded for this clonotype.

The chain uses TRBV6-6 and TRBJ2-7; TRBD2 matches at 11 bases. The sample taken for sequencing was distant non-tumor lung tissue. The clonotype comes from a woman aged 45-65 years with non-small cell lung cancer. The CDR3 sequence: CASRTRLAGIYEQYF. For the CDR3, the DNA is TGTGCCAGCCGAACCCGACTAGCGGGAATATACGAGCAGTACTTC.